The 20 T cell receptor beta chains below come from one sample, sequenced in a study of Ad26.COV2.S vaccination and SARS-CoV-2 variants (dated by TCRdb to the early 2020s). The library was built by means of the immunoSEQ multiplex PCR assay. TCRdb mirrors the immuneACCESS table, restricted to in-frame sequences. Some clones are absent from its copies; in checked studies, under half trace to an unresolved V gene, and the reason for the others is unknown. For this sample there are 300,000 to 400,000 clones; around 89% appear just once. The ten largest clones capture approximately 4.5% of the sample. The meaning of the sample's treatment or condition label: about 20 received Ad26.COV2.S at low or high dose, single or two shots; 5 received placebo; per-sample allocation not given. For vaccine and placebo recipients, the sequenced repertoires came from samples collected on day 63 after the first injection.

The specimen comprised peripheral blood, sampled in a trial of Ad26.COV2.S vaccine versus placebo. The receptors shown here come from a person aged 18 to 65 who received the Ad26.COV2.S COVID-19 vaccine or a placebo.

J is TRBJ2-1 and V is TRBV11-2; 9 bases match TRBD1. After removal of 4 bases from V and 4 bases from J, the junction contained 5 bases not matched to a gene. Germline CDR1 reads SGHAT; CDR2 reads FQNNGV. The CDR3 totals 15 residues. CDR3 loop: CASSSGTGIYNEQFF. The CDR3 region has the DNA TGTGCCAGCAGCTCCGGGACAGGGATATACAATGAGCAGTTCTTC.

V and J are TRBV7-9 and TRBJ2-3; TRBD2 matches 9 bases. Germline V lookup: CDR1 SEHNR, CDR2 FQNEAQ (reference sequence). This CDR3 contains 19 residues. Trimming removed 0 bases from V and 1 base from J; junction bases left unmatched: 11. As DNA, the CDR3 is TGTGCCAGCAGCTTAGCCCTATTTCGGGAGCGGGAGGGCACAGATACGCAGTATTTT. This gives the protein CASSLALFREREGTDTQYF. Full variable domain (remainder filled in from reference TRBV7-9 and TRBJ2-3): DTGVSQNPRHKITKRGQNVTFRCDPISEHNRLYWYRQTLGQGPEFLTYFQNEAQLEKSRLLSDRFSAERPKGSFSTLEIQRTEQGDSAMYLCASSLALFREREGTDTQYFGPGTRLTVL.

V usage is TRBV28 and J usage is TRBJ1-3; no clear D. Trimming took off 3 bases at V and 4 bases at J, with 13 bases between the two ends. Germline V gene lookup returns CDR1 MDHEN and CDR2 SYDVKM. This CDR3 contains 15 residues. The CDR3 coding sequence is TGTGCCAGCAGTTTGCTCCTCAGTGAGGGAAACACCATATATTTT. Translation gives CASSLLLSEGNTIYF.

The rearrangement uses TRBV28 and TRBJ2-7; D uncertain. V lost 3 bases, J lost 2 bases, and 8 bases lay in between. Germline V gives CDR1 MDHEN, CDR2 SYDVKM. This CDR3 contains 13 residues. The CDR3 DNA sequence: TGTGCCAGCAGTTTCCAAGCAACCTACGAGCAGTACTTC. It encodes CASSFQATYEQYF.

The genes are TRBV7-2 and TRBJ2-5, with 8 bases fitting TRBD2. CDR1 SGHTA and CDR2 FQGNSA come from the germline V gene. J lost 4 bases, V lost 1 base, and 2 bases had no gene match. The CDR3 consists of 14 residues. In nucleotides, the CDR3 is TGTGCCAGCAGCTTAGGGCTAGCGGGAGAGACCCAGTACTTC. This codes for CASSLGLAGETQYF.

The CDR3 region is CASSPRVAENEQFF. The CDR3 DNA follows: TGTGCCAGCAGCCCACGGGTAGCGGAGAATGAGCAGTTCTTC. V is TRBV6-5 and J is TRBJ2-1; D may be TRBD2 (6 bases). The V and J ends lost 6 bases and 7 bases respectively, with 16 bases between them. This CDR3 spans 14 amino acids. Germline V gene data show CDR1 as MNHEY and CDR2 as SVGAGI.

This chain uses TRBV4-1 with TRBJ1-3; TRBD1 matches 8 bases. Trimming at V came to 5 bases and at J to 0 bases, leaving 6 bases not matched to a gene. CDR1 is MGHRA and CDR2 is YSYEKL in the germline V gene. CDR3 length: 16 amino acids. CDR3 sequence (DNA): TGCGCCAGCAGCTTACAACAGGGGGACTCTGGAAACACCATATATTTT. Translation gives CASSLQQGDSGNTIYF.

This rearrangement joins TRBV3-1 (or the pseudogene TRBV3-2) to TRBJ2-6; the D call may be TRBD1 or TRBD2 (5 bases each). Trimming took off 2 bases at V and 0 bases at J, with 8 bases between the two ends. Germline CDR1 and CDR2: LGHDT and YNNKEL (reference sequence). The CDR3 totals 16 residues. CDR3: CASSQRGRSGANVLTF. CDR3 bases: TGTGCCAGCAGCCAACGGGGCCGCTCTGGGGCCAACGTCCTGACTTTC.

The chain recombines TRBV11-3 with TRBJ2-7; D call uncertain. This CDR3 contains 13 residues. The V gene lost 1 base and the J gene lost 7 bases, with 11 bases spanning the gap. Germline V lookup: CDR1 SGHNT, CDR2 YENEEA. The CDR3 protein is CASSLVPDQEQYF. CDR3 sequence (DNA): TGTGCCAGCAGCTTAGTACCGGACCAAGAGCAGTACTTC.

The chain is built from TRBV5-1 and TRBJ2-7, with D possibly matching TRBD1 (6 bases). Germline V gene sequence: CDR1 SGHRS, CDR2 YFSETQ. With 2 bases removed from V and 0 bases from J, the gap between germline ends came to 9 bases. The CDR3 length is 14 residues. Written as DNA, the CDR3 is TGCGCCAGCAGCTTTGGGACAAACTCCTACGAGCAGTACTTC. As protein: CASSFGTNSYEQYF.

A single count supports this clone. The chain has TRBV5-1 and TRBJ1-4; D unclear. V lost 5 bases, J lost 7 bases, and 12 bases lay in between. This CDR3 comprises 13 residues. Germline V gene sequence: CDR1 SGHRS, CDR2 YFSETQ. Written as DNA, the CDR3 is TGCGCCAGCAGAATTAATCCAGGTGAAAAACTGTTTTTT. This encodes CASRINPGEKLFF.

The rearrangement uses TRBV30 and TRBJ1-3; tentatively, D is TRBD1 (5 bases). This CDR3 is built from 15 residues. Trimming left V 4 bases short and J 0 bases short, with 13 bases between. Germline lookup yields CDR1 GTSNPN and CDR2 SVGIG (reference sequence). The CDR3, as DNA: TGTGCCTGGATGGAGGGACGGATCTCTGGAAACACCATATATTTT. Translating gives CAWMEGRISGNTIYF.

The chain recombines TRBV28 with TRBJ1-3, with 10 bases matching TRBD1. This CDR3 comprises 20 residues. The V and J ends lost 7 bases and 0 bases, in that order; junction bases with no gene match: 18. Germline loops: CDR1 MDHEN, CDR2 SYDVKM. CDR3: CASTEEGGTGDFFSGNTIYF. In nucleotides, the CDR3 is TGTGCCAGCACCGAGGAAGGGGGGACAGGGGACTTCTTCTCTGGAAACACCATATATTTT.

The chain recombines TRBV18 with TRBJ2-7; TRBD1 matches at 11 bases. J lost 2 bases, V lost 6 bases, and 12 bases had no gene match. The CDR3 loop spans 17 amino acids. Germline V gene data show CDR1 as KGHSH and CDR2 as LQKENI. CDR3 nucleotides: TGTGCCAGCTCCCCGGGATACGGGACAGGGGGTACCTACGAGCAGTACTTC. This codes for CASSPGYGTGGTYEQYF.

The rearrangement uses TRBV19 and TRBJ2-7; TRBD2 matches at 8 bases. The CDR3 runs 11 residues. The germline gives CDR1 LNHDA, CDR2 SQIVND (reference sequence). In nucleotides, the CDR3 is TGTGGGAGGGGACTAGGCCACGAGCAGTACTTC. Translation: CGRGLGHEQYF.

As DNA, the CDR3 is TGTGCCAGCATGGGGGACAGGGTCGGTATCGCCGGGGAGCTGTTTTTT. This translates into CASMGDRVGIAGELFF. The V and J genes are TRBV28 and TRBJ2-2, with 9 positions matching TRBD1. The CDR3 length is 16 residues. V lost 7 bases and J lost 6; bases outside the gene matches: 12. Germline CDR1 reads MDHEN; CDR2 reads SYDVKM.

V and J are TRBV13 and TRBJ2-7, with D perhaps TRBD1 or TRBD2 (5 bases each). V lost 6 bases, J lost 3 bases, and 15 bases lay in between. This CDR3 is 14 amino acids long. Germline CDR1 is PRHDT and CDR2 is FYEKMQ (reference sequence). The CDR3 spells CASSYSPGSYEQYF. For the CDR3, the DNA is TGTGCCAGCAGTTATTCGCCAGGGAGCTACGAGCAGTACTTC.

The rearrangement joins TRBV5-4 to TRBJ1-1; tentatively, D is TRBD1 (6 bases). V dropped 6 bases and J dropped 1 base, with 19 bases sitting between them. Germline assignment: CDR1 SGHNT and CDR2 YYREEE (reference sequence). CDR3 size: 16 residues. CDR3 sequence reads: CASNRQDGLQNTEAFF. The CDR3 DNA is TGTGCCAGCAACCGACAGGACGGACTTCAGAACACTGAAGCTTTCTTT.

This clone came up once. This rearrangement joins TRBV2 to TRBJ2-7, with 7 positions matching TRBD2. Germline V gives CDR1 SNHLY, CDR2 FYNNEI. The CDR3 has 15 amino acids. Losses at the gene ends were 1 base for V and 2 bases for J; bases not matched to a gene: 5. The CDR3 region is CASSEEASGTYEQYF. CDR3 DNA: TGTGCCAGCAGTGAAGAGGCTAGCGGCACCTACGAGCAGTACTTC. Filled out from reference TRBV2 and TRBJ2-7, the complete variable domain reads EPEVTQTPSHQVTQMGQEVILRCVPISNHLYFYWYRQILGQKVEFLVSFYNNEISEKSEIFDDQFSVERPDGSNFTLKIRSTKLEDSAMYFCASSEEASGTYEQYFGPGTRLTVT.

The rearrangement uses TRBV15 and TRBJ2-5; the D gene is possibly TRBD1 (5 bases). V lost 0 bases and J 3 bases, leaving 8 bases between the germline ends. The CDR3 loop spans 14 amino acids. Germline V gives CDR1 LNHNV, CDR2 YYDKDF (reference sequence). This chain's CDR3 is CATSRDRAEETQYF. DNA for the CDR3: TGTGCCACCAGCAGAGACAGGGCCGAAGAGACCCAGTACTTC.